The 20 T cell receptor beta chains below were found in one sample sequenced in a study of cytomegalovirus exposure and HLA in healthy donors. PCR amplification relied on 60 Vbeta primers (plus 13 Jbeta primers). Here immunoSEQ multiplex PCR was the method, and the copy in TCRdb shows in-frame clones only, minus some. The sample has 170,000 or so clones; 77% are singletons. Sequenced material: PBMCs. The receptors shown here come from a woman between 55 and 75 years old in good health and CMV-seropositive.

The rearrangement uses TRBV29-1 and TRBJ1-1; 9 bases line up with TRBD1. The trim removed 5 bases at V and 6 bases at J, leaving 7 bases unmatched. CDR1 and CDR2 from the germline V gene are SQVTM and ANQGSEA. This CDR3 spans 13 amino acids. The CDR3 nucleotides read TGCAGCGTTTTACAGGGGGCGCGCCCTGAAGCTTTCTTT. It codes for CSVLQGARPEAFF.

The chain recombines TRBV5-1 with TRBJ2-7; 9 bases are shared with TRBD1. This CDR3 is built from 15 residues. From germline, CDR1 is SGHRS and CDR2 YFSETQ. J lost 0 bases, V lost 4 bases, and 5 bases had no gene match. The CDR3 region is CASSRTGVPSYEQYF. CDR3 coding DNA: TGCGCCAGCAGCCGGACAGGGGTCCCCTCCTACGAGCAGTACTTC. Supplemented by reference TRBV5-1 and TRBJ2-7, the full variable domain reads KAGVTQTPRYLIKTRGQQVTLSCSPISGHRSVSWYQQTPGQGLQFLFEYFSETQRNKGNFPGRFSGRQFSNSRSEMNVSTLELGDSALYLCASSRTGVPSYEQYFGPGTRLTVT.

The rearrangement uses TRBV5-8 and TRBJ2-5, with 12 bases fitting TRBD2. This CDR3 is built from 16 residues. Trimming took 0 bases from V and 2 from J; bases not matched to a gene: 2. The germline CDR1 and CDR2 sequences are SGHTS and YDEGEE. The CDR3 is CASSLALAGGQETQYF. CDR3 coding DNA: TGTGCCAGCAGCTTGGCCCTAGCGGGGGGGCAAGAGACCCAGTACTTC.

In DNA, the CDR3 is TGTGCCAGCAGCCCAGGGGCCGGCAGACCCATCTACGAGCAGTACTTC. Translation: CASSPGAGRPIYEQYF. The gene calls are TRBV11-3 and TRBJ2-7, with D maybe TRBD1 (6 bases). Germline CDR1 reads SGHNT; CDR2 reads YENEEA. This CDR3 region has 16 residues. Trimming took off 5 bases at V and 3 bases at J, with 20 bases between the two ends.

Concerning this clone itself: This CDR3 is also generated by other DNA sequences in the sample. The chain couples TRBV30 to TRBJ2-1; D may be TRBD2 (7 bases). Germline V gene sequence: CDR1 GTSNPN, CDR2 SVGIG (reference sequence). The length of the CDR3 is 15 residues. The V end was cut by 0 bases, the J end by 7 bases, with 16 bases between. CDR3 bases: TGTGCCTGGAGTGTAGACGGGGGGCCTTGGAATGAGCAGTTCTTC. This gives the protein CAWSVDGGPWNEQFF.

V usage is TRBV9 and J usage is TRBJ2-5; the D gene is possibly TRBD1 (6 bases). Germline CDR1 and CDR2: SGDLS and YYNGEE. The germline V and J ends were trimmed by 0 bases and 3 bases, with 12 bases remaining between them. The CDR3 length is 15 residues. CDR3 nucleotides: TGTGCCAGCAGCGTAGGGCTGGGGGCTGAAGAGACCCAGTACTTC. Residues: CASSVGLGAEETQYF.

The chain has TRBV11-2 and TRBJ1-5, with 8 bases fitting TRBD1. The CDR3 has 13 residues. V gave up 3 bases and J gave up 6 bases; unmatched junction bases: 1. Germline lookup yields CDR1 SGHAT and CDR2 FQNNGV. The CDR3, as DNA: TGTGCCAGCAGCTTGACAGGGGTTCAGCCCCAGCATTTT. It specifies CASSLTGVQPQHF. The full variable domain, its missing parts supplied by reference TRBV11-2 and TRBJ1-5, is EAGVAQSPRYKIIEKRQSVAFWCNPISGHATLYWYQQILGQGPKLLIQFQNNGVVDDSQLPKDRFSAERLKGVDSTLKIQPAKLEDSAVYLCASSLTGVQPQHFGDGTRLSIL.

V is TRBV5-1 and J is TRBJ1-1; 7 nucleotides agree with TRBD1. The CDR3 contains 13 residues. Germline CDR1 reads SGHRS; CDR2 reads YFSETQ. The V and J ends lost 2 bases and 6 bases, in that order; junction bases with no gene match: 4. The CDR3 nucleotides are TGCGCCAGCAGCTTAGGGACAGCCGCTGAAGCTTTCTTT. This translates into CASSLGTAAEAFF. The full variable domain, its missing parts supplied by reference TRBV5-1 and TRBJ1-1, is KAGVTQTPRYLIKTRGQQVTLSCSPISGHRSVSWYQQTPGQGLQFLFEYFSETQRNKGNFPGRFSGRQFSNSRSEMNVSTLELGDSALYLCASSLGTAAEAFFGQGTRLTVV.

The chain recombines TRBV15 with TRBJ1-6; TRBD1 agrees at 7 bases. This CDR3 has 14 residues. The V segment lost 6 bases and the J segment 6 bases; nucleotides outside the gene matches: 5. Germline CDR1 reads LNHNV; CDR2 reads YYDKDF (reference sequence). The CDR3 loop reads CATRPGTVNSPLHF. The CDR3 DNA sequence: TGTGCCACCAGACCCGGGACAGTTAATTCACCCCTCCACTTT.

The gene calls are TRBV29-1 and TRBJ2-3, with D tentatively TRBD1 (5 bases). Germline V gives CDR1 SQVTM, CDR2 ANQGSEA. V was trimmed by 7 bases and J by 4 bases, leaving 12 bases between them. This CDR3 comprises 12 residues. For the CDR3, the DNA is TGCAGCGGCCGGTCAGGGCCAGATACGCAGTATTTT. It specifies CSGRSGPDTQYF.

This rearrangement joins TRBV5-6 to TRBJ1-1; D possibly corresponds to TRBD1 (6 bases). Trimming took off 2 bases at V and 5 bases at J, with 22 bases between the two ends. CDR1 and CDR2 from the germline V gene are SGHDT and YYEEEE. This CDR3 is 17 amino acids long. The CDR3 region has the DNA TGTGCCAGCAGCTTTAGGTCCAGGGGCGAAATGGGTACTGAAGCTTTCTTT. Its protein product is CASSFRSRGEMGTEAFF.

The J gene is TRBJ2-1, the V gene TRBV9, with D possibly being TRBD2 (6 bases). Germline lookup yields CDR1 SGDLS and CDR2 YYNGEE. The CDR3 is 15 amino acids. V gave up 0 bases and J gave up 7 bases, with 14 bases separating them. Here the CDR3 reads CASSVAGTQRNEQFF. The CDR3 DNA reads TGTGCCAGCAGCGTAGCTGGGACTCAGAGGAATGAGCAGTTCTTC.

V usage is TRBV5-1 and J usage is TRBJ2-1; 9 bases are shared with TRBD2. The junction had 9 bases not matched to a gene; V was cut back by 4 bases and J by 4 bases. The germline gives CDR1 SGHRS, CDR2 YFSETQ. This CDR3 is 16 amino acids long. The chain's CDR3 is CASSATTSGNYNEQFF. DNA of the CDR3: TGCGCCAGCAGCGCAACGACTAGCGGAAATTACAATGAGCAGTTCTTC.

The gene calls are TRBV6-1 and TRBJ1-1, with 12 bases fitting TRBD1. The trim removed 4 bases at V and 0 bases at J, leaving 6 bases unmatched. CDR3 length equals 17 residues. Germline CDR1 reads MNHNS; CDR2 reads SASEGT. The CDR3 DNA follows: TGTGCCAGCAGTGCCGGGACAGGGGGCTTTGTGAACACTGAAGCTTTCTTT. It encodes CASSAGTGGFVNTEAFF.

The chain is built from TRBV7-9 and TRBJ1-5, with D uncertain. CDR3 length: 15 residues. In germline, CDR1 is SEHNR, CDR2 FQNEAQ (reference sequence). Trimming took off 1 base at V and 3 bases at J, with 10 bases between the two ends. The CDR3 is CASSLGAILNQPQHF. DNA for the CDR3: TGTGCCAGCAGCTTAGGAGCGATACTCAATCAGCCCCAGCATTTT.

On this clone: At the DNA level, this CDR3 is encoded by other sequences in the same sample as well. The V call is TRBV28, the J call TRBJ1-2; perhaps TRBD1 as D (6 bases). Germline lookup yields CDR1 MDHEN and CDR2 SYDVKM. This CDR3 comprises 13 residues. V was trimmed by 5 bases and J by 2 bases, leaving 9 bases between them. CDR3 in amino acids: CASSPGQNYGYTF. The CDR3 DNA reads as TGTGCCAGCAGTCCAGGACAGAACTATGGCTACACCTTC.

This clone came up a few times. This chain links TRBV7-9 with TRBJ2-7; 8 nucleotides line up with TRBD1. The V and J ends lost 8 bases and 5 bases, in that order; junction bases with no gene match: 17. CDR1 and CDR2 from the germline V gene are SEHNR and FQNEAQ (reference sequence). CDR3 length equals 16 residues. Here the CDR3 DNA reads TGTGCCAGCTCCCTTCTTCTCGGACAGGGAGCCCACGAGCAGTACTTC. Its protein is CASSLLLGQGAHEQYF.

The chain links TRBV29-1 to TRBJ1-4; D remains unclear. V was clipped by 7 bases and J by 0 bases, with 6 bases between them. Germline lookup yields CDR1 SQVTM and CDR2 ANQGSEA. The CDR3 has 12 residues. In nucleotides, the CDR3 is TGCAGCGGAGGGTCAACTAATGAAAAACTGTTTTTT. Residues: CSGGSTNEKLFF.

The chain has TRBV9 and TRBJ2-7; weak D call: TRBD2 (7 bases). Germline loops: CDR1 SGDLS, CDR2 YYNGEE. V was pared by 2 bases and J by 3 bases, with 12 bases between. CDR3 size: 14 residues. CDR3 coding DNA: TGTGCCAGCAGCGTTTCGGGGGGCGACTACGAGCAGTACTTC. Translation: CASSVSGGDYEQYF.

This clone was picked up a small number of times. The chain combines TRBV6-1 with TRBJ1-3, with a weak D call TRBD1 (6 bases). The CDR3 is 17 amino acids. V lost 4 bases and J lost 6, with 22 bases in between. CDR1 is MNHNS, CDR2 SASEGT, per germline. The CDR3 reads CASSGRDIPPGVNTIYF. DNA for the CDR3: TGTGCCAGCAGTGGCCGGGACATTCCGCCCGGTGTAAACACCATATATTTT.